This TCR beta chain originates from a study of blood T cell repertoires in COVID-19. Study-level information: Samples taken during acute and convalescent COVID-19 were collected in the United States, Italy and Spain.

Per the original methods: From reference gene primer amplification, estimates of nucleated cell counts were derived. Sequencing used immunoSEQ multiplex PCR; TCRdb keeps in-frame clones, though not all of them. Clone size and the V and J calls come from that table; the DNA yielded D and trimming. There are 180,000 or so clones in the sample; roughly four fifths occur only once, and less than 3% lies in the top ten. V was clipped by 5 bases and J by 7 bases, with 11 bases between them. This CDR3 has 13 amino acids. The V gene's germline CDR1 is MGHDK and CDR2 SYGVNS. The chain employs TRBV25-1 and TRBJ1-4; no reliable D call. This receptor was identified in a human donor with acute or convalescent COVID-19. The donor label of this sample is uncertain. The sequenced material came from peripheral blood. As DNA, the CDR3 is TGTGCCAGCAGTCAGGTCGGCAGTGAAAAACTGTTTTTT. Amino acid sequence: CASSQVGSEKLFF.